The entry below describes one TCR beta chain. Its matching antigen is unknown. The source of the sample is a study of T cell responses to AZD1222 COVID-19 vaccine. Study results and limitations: The donor cohort was predominantly white British with a female majority, and clonal diversity may have been underestimated.

TCRdb's table, derived via immunoSEQ multiplex PCR, lists solely in-frame clones and lacks some. This sample has about 200,000 clones; more than 80% occur once, and the top ten carry about 4%. With V trimmed by 6 bases and J by 4 bases, 6 bases remained unmatched. The CDR3 covers 14 residues. The germline V gene encodes CDR1 MNHEY and CDR2 SVGEGT. The material sequenced was peripheral blood, taken 28 days after the second dose of the MenACWY control vaccine. The receptor's source is an adult who received the MenACWY meningococcal vaccine as a control. The chain combines TRBV6-2 or TRBV6-3 with TRBJ1-5, with TRBD1 matching 7 bases. The CDR3 sequence: CASSRDSANQPQHF. The DNA for the CDR3 is TGTGCCAGCAGCCGGGACAGTGCAAATCAGCCCCAGCATTTT.